This T cell receptor (beta chain) was identified during a study of blood T cells in healthy people across ages. This clonotype occurred a few times. Its antigen is still unknown. Sample-barcoded 5' priming and a J-beta primer mix drove a second PCR of about 6 to 12 cycles. One entry per CDR3 protein results from TCRdb running MiXCR on the 5' RACE reads. This sample has about 970,000 distinct CDR3 sequences, with roughly 51% found just once. Study-wide findings and caveats: A greater number of naive CD4+ cells and higher diversity distinguished long-lived donors from aged donors.

This TCR derives from a woman between 55 and 75 years old in good health. The sequenced sample was blood.

CDR3 sequence reads: CASSPQAGTSGGNEQFF. As DNA, the CDR3 is TGTGCCAGCAGTCCTCAGGCCGGGACTAGCGGGGGCAATGAGCAGTTCTTC. The rearrangement joins TRBV7-9 to TRBJ2-1; the match to TRBD2 covers 14 bases. Germline V lookup: CDR1 SEHNR, CDR2 FQNEAQ (reference sequence). The V segment lost 6 bases and the J segment 6 bases; nucleotides outside the gene matches: 10. The CDR3 length is 17 residues.